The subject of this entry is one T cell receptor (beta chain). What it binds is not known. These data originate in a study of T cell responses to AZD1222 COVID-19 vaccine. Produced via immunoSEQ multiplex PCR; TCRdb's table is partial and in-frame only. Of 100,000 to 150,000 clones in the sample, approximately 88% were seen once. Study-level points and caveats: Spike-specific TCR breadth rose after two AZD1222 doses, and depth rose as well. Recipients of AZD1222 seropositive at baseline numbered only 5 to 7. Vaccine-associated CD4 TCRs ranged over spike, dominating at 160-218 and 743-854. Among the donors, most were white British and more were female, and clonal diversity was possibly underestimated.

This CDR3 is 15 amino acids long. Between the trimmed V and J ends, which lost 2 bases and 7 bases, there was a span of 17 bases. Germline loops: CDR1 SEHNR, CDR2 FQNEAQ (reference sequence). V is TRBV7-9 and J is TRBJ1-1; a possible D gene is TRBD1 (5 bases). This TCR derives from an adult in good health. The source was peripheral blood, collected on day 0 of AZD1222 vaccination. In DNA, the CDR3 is TGTGCCAGCAGCTTACTATTGGGTACAGGTCGTGAAGCTTTCTTT. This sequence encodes CASSLLLGTGREAFF. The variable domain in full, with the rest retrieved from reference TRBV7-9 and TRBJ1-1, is DTGVSQNPRHKITKRGQNVTFRCDPISEHNRLYWYRQTLGQGPEFLTYFQNEAQLEKSRLLSDRFSAERPKGSFSTLEIQRTEQGDSAMYLCASSLLLGTGREAFFGQGTRLTVV.